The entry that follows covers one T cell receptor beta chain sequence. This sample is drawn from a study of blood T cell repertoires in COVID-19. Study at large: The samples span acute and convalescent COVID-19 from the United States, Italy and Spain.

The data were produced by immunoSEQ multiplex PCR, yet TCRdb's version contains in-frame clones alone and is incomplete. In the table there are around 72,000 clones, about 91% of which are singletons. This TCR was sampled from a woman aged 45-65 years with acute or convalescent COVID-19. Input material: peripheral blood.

The DNA for the CDR3 is TGTGCCAGTTCCGGGACAGGGTGGTCTGGGACTGAAGCTTTCTTT. Amino acid sequence: CASSGTGWSGTEAFF. This sequence joins TRBV7-9 and TRBJ1-1; 9 bases are shared with TRBD1. The CDR3 runs to 15 residues. Looked up from germline, CDR1 is SEHNR and CDR2 is FQNEAQ (reference sequence). The ends lost 9 bases at V and 5 bases at J; junction bases unmatched: 13.